The TCR beta chain under discussion was sequenced for a study of human versus mouse CDR3 diversity and MHC coevolution. Germline CDR1 LGHNA, CDR2 YSLEER. The CDR3 contains 14 residues. V was clipped by 3 bases and J by 6 bases, with 11 bases between them. The method was immunoSEQ multiplex PCR; TCRdb's version includes in-frame clones alone and lacks a portion of them. This sample has roughly 80,000 clones; 93% occur once, and the top ten carry 1.1% to 1.5%. The chain recombines TRBV4-3 with TRBJ2-2, with D possibly being TRBD1 (6 bases). The material sequenced was naive CD4+ T cells from blood. Described subset: CD45RO-negative CD62L-positive naive CD4 T cells. The origin of this receptor is a person aged 25 to 75 in good health. The CDR3 is CASSQVTGPGELFF. The CDR3 bases are TGCGCCAGCAGCCAGGTGACAGGCCCCGGGGAGCTGTTTTTT.